This TCR beta chain was identified in a study of T cell responses to AZD1222 COVID-19 vaccine. Background on the study: Analysis merged second doses at about 4 or about 12 weeks. Study conclusions and caveats: Repertoire sampling was restricted to post-peak T cell response timepoints. Donors were largely white British and mainly female; clonal diversity was possibly underestimated. Spike was spanned by vaccine-associated CD4 TCRs, with dominance at 160-218 and 743-854.

The V gene's germline CDR1 is PRHDT and CDR2 FYEKMQ (reference sequence). Trimming removed 5 bases from V and 0 bases from J, with 7 bases in between. The CDR3 spans 14 residues. The data were produced by immunoSEQ multiplex PCR, yet TCRdb's version contains in-frame clones alone and is incomplete. The sample consists of 140,000 to 150,000 clones, 80% to 90% of them appearing once. Turning to this clone: Its antigen is currently unknown.

This chain joins TRBV13 and TRBJ1-4; TRBD1 is a possible D gene (6 bases). The material was peripheral blood, obtained on day 0 of AZD1222 vaccination. The clonotype was recovered from an adult in good health. The CDR3 protein is CASSRGTTNEKLFF. The CDR3 DNA reads as TGTGCCAGCAGCAGGGGGACAACTAATGAAAAACTGTTTTTT.